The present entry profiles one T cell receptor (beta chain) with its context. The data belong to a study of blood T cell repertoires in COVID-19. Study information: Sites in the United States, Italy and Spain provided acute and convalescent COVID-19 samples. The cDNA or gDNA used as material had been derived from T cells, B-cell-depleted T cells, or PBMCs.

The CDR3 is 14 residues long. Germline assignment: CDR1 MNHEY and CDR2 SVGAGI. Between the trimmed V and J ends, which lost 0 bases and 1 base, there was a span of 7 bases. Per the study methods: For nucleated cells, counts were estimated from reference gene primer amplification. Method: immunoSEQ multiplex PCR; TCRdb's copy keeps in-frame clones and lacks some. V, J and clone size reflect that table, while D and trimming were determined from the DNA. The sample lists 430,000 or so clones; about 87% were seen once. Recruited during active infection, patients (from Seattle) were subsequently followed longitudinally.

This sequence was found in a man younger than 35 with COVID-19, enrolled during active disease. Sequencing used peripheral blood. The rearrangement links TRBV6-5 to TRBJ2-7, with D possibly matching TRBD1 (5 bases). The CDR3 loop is CASSYSQVSYEQYF. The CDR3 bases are TGTGCCAGCAGTTACTCACAGGTGTCCTACGAGCAGTACTTC.